The 18 T cell receptor beta chains in this list originate from one sample, sequenced in a study of T cells in women clearing cervical HPV infection. The assay was immunoSEQ multiplex PCR, and TCRdb's table has in-frame clones only and misses some. Its listing shows tens of thousands of clones. Sequencing was performed on blood buffy coat. The source is a woman between 18 and 70 years old with a cervical HPV16 infection that either progressed to CIN3+ or cleared (not recorded which).

About this clone: The CDR3 extends 3 residues past the end of the read, so its final part is completed from the germline J gene. The chain has TRBV5-6 and TRBJ2-5; 11 bases map to TRBD2. CDR3 length: 15 amino acids. The trim removed 1 base at V and 6 bases at J, leaving 5 bases unmatched. CDR1 and CDR2 from the germline V gene are SGHDT and YYEEEE. The CDR3 sequence is CASSLFGTSGKTQYF. CDR3 DNA (partial): TGTGCCAGCAGCTTGTTTGGGACTAGCGGAAAGACC.

On this clone: The read is 3 residues too short to cover the CDR3 end, so that end is filled in from the germline J gene. The chain combines TRBV6-1 with TRBJ2-3; no clear D gene. CDR3 length: 15 amino acids. Per germline, CDR1 MNHNS and CDR2 SASEGT. This CDR3 is CASSEGPRPGVTQYF. The part of the CDR3 DNA that was read is TGTGCCAGCAGTGAAGGTCCTCGCCCAGGCGTGACG.

Remarks on this clone: Mismatch with germline at one junction end may stem from a read error. The missing CDR3 end, 3 residues past where the read stops, is filled in from the germline J gene. The sample contains more than one DNA sequence encoding this CDR3. This chain joins TRBV6-2 or TRBV6-3 and TRBJ1-3; D is possibly TRBD1 (6 bases). The CDR3 consists of 13 residues. Per germline, CDR1 MNHEY and CDR2 SVGEGT. The CDR3 bases that were read are TGTGCCAGCACCAGACAGGTCCGGAACACT. Its translation: CASTRQVRNT. The entire CDR3 protein is CASTRQVRNTIYF.

About this clone: The CDR3 extends 3 residues past the end of the read, so its final part is completed from the germline J gene. The rearrangement uses TRBV14 and TRBJ1-2, with TRBD1 matching 8 bases. Trimming cost V 6 bases and J 4 bases; bases outside gene matches: 7. CDR1 SGHDN and CDR2 FVKESK come from the germline V gene. There are 14 residues in the CDR3. CDR3 DNA (partial): TGTGCCAGCAGAAAAAACGACAGGGGCTATGGC. This codes for CASRKNDRGYG. The full-length CDR3 reads as CASRKNDRGYGYTF.

Points on this clone: The read is 3 residues too short to cover the CDR3 end, so that end is filled in from the germline J gene. The chain links TRBV5-1 to TRBJ1-2; D is ambiguous. CDR1 is SGHRS, CDR2 YFSETQ, per germline. The CDR3 extends over 13 amino acids. Trimming shortened V by 0 bases and J by 6 bases, and 9 bases separated the two germline ends. Partial CDR3 DNA: TGCGCCAGCAGCTTGGGGACGGGGAATGGC. Protein: CASSLGTGNG. The entire CDR3 reads CASSLGTGNGYTF.

On this clone: Read coverage stops 3 residues before the CDR3 terminus; the germline J gene supplies the remainder. The V gene is TRBV7-9, the J gene TRBJ1-4; D unresolved. The CDR3 runs to 14 residues. Germline V gives CDR1 SEHNR, CDR2 FQNEAQ (reference sequence). Trimming shortened V by 11 bases and J by 0 bases, and 13 bases separated the two germline ends. This CDR3 reads CAAPEGATNEKLFF. Incomplete CDR3 DNA: TGTGCCGCCCCGGAGGGCGCAACTAATGAAAAA.

Details on this clone: The CDR3 end lies 3 residues beyond the end of the read and is filled in from the germline J gene. This chain links TRBV7-3 with TRBJ2-2; TRBD1 aligns across 10 bases. This CDR3 has 16 amino acids. V was pared by 4 bases and J by 6 bases, with 8 bases of the junction left unmatched. Per the germline V gene, CDR1 is SGHTA and CDR2 is FQGTGA. The CDR3 here is CASSSTTGGAPGELFF. The CDR3 DNA, read in part, is TGTGCCAGCAGCTCCACGACAGGGGGCGCCCCCGGGGAG.

Points on this clone: The read comes to an end 3 residues before the CDR3 does, leaving the germline J gene to fill in the end. The V call is TRBV6-2 or TRBV6-3, the J call TRBJ2-7; 11 bases map to TRBD1. The V and J ends lost 7 bases and 6 bases, in that order; junction bases with no gene match: 17. The CDR3 extends over 17 amino acids. Germline values: CDR1 MNHEY, CDR2 SVGEGT. This CDR3 reads CASTTVRTGQGVIEQYF. Partial CDR3 DNA: TGTGCCAGCACCACCGTTCGGACGGGACAGGGGGTCATCGAG.

On this clone itself: Coverage ceases 3 residues before the CDR3 finishes, and the germline J gene fills in the end. The genes are TRBV2 and TRBJ1-4, with a weak D call TRBD1 (5 bases). CDR3 length: 13 amino acids. Per germline, CDR1 SNHLY and CDR2 FYNNEI. The CDR3 here is CASQGVGNSPLFF. CDR3 bases read: TGTGCCAGCCAAGGGGTTGGCAATTCACCA.

About this clone: Read data end 3 residues before the CDR3 end; the end is taken from the germline J gene. The rearrangement links TRBV29-1 to TRBJ2-7, with 7 positions matching TRBD2. Per germline, CDR1 SQVTM and CDR2 ANQGSEA. CDR3 length: 12 amino acids. V lost 7 bases, J lost 0 bases, and 3 bases stayed unmatched. The CDR3 spells CSAGTTSYEQYF. CDR3 DNA (partial): TGCAGCGCCGGGACTACCTCCTACGAG.

Notes on this clone: The read finishes 3 residues shy of the CDR3 end, and the germline J gene is used to complete it. V is TRBV18 and J is TRBJ1-5; D possibly corresponds to TRBD1 (5 bases). CDR3 size: 16 residues. With 3 bases removed from V and 6 bases from J, the gap between germline ends came to 18 bases. CDR1 and CDR2 from the germline V gene are KGHSH and LQKENI. CDR3 in amino acids: CASSPTLSGRGQPQHF. The part of the CDR3 DNA that was read is TGTGCCAGCTCACCGACCCTTAGCGGAAGGGGTCAGCCC.

As regards this clone: The read terminates 3 residues ahead of where the CDR3 ends, so the germline J gene completes it. The chain has TRBV5-4 and TRBJ2-2; 7 bases align to TRBD2. CDR1 and CDR2 from the germline V gene are SGHNT and YYREEE (reference sequence). This CDR3 comprises 14 residues. CDR3 protein: CASSLRAGPNALFF. The CDR3 bases that were read are TGTGCCAGCAGCTTAAGAGCGGGGCCAAACGCG.

About this clone itself: Sequencing ends 3 residues short of the CDR3 end; the germline J gene provides the rest. This chain joins TRBV18 and TRBJ1-6; 8 bases are shared with TRBD1. The CDR3 contains 14 residues. Unmatched junction bases numbered 4, after V lost 3 bases and J lost 9 bases. Germline V lookup: CDR1 KGHSH, CDR2 LQKENI. CDR3 bases read: TGTGCCAGCTCACCGACAGGGGAACGTTCACCC. Translation: CASSPTGERSP. The complete CDR3 protein is CASSPTGERSPLHF.

As to this clone: The read ends 3 residues before the CDR3 terminus; that terminus is restored from the germline J gene. The genes are TRBV7-3 and TRBJ2-5; the D gene is possibly TRBD1 (6 bases). The CDR3 sequence is 15 residues long. Germline V gene lookup returns CDR1 SGHTA and CDR2 FQGTGA. Trimming stripped 0 bases from V and 7 bases from J, with 15 bases between. The CDR3 is CASSLTDEGVGTQYF. CDR3 bases read: TGTGCCAGCAGCTTAACGGACGAGGGGGTGGGGACC.

A word on this clone: The read terminates 3 residues before the CDR3 end, so the remaining end is supplied by the germline J gene. V usage is TRBV29-1 and J usage is TRBJ2-3; D remains ambiguous. CDR3 length: 12 amino acids. Germline V lookup: CDR1 SQVTM, CDR2 ANQGSEA. CDR3 amino acids: CSVSVQQETQYF. The CDR3 bases that were read are TGCAGCGTTTCCGTACAGCAAGAGACG.

For this clone: With the read ending 3 residues before the CDR3 end, the germline J gene is used to fill in that end. This sequence joins TRBV7-6 and TRBJ2-7; possibly TRBD1 for D (6 bases). CDR1 and CDR2 from the germline V gene are SGHVS and FNYEAQ. V was clipped by 5 bases and J by 4 bases, with 21 bases between them. This CDR3 comprises 16 residues. CDR3 DNA, as far as it was read: TGTGCCAGCAGCCCAAATTCGGACAGCGAAGGTTACGAG. It encodes CASSPNSDSEGYE. The CDR3 reads in full as CASSPNSDSEGYEQYF.

Worth noting for this clone: The junction shows a germline mismatch at one end, possibly a read error. The CDR3 end lies 3 residues beyond the end of the read and is filled in from the germline J gene. Distinct nucleotide sequences in the sample also encode this CDR3. The chain couples TRBV5-1 to TRBJ2-7, with D perhaps TRBD1 (6 bases). CDR3 size: 15 residues. Germline CDR1 is SGHRS and CDR2 is YFSETQ. The CDR3 protein is CASSLGHRDLYEQYF. The sequenced part of the CDR3 DNA is TGCGCCAGCAGTTTGGGGCACAGGGACCTCTACGAG.

As to this clone: Coverage ceases 3 residues before the CDR3 finishes, and the germline J gene fills in the end. The V and J genes are TRBV28 and TRBJ2-7; D is possibly TRBD1 (6 bases). CDR1 is MDHEN and CDR2 is SYDVKM in the germline V gene. The V end was cut by 7 bases, the J end by 2 bases, with 12 bases between. There are 13 residues in the CDR3. CDR3 bases read: TGTGCCAGCACAAAACAGGGCCCCTACGAG. Its translation: CASTKQGPYE. The whole CDR3 protein reads CASTKQGPYEQYF.